Listed here are 15 T cell receptor beta chains from one sample, sequenced in a study of blood T cell repertoires in COVID-19. Data came from immunoSEQ multiplex PCR; TCRdb stores just in-frame clones and leaves some out. The data hold about 200,000 clones, with 81% observed a single time. Material: peripheral blood. These receptors were obtained from a woman of 80 years or more with acute or convalescent COVID-19.

The table lists this clone with a few counts. The V and J genes are TRBV28 and TRBJ2-7; 7 bases agree with TRBD1. The junction had 7 bases not matched to a gene; V was cut back by 10 bases and J by 7 bases. CDR3 length equals 11 residues. The germline CDR1 and CDR2 sequences are MDHEN and SYDVKM. The CDR3 bases are TGTGCCACTGGCTGGACAGGTGAGCAGTACTTC. Its translation is CATGWTGEQYF.

V usage is TRBV3-1 (or the pseudogene TRBV3-2) and J usage is TRBJ2-1; D remains unclear. The CDR3 covers 11 residues. The V and J ends lost 6 bases and 10 bases respectively, with 10 bases between them. Per germline, CDR1 LGHDT and CDR2 YNNKEL (reference sequence). The CDR3 DNA sequence: TGTGCCAGCAGTCACACCTTCGAGCAGTTCTTC. Translation gives CASSHTFEQFF.

This clone was recorded a few times. This chain connects TRBV14 to TRBJ1-5; the D gene is possibly TRBD1 (6 bases). This CDR3 is built from 14 residues. Germline assignment: CDR1 SGHDN and CDR2 FVKESK. Trimming removed 5 bases at V and 3 bases at J, with 11 bases between. The CDR3: CASSGGGNNQPQHF. CDR3 coding DNA: TGTGCCAGCAGCGGGGGGGGCAACAATCAGCCCCAGCATTTT.

V gene TRBV2 combines with J gene TRBJ1-2; D is possibly TRBD1 (5 bases). V was pared by 2 bases and J by 5 bases, with 15 bases between. Germline CDR1 SNHLY, CDR2 FYNNEI. CDR3 size: 15 residues. The CDR3 spells CASSESRGNLYGYTF. Here the CDR3 DNA reads TGTGCCAGCAGTGAATCCCGGGGGAATCTTTATGGCTACACCTTC.

This chain joins TRBV6-6 and TRBJ2-5; D perhaps matches TRBD2 (6 bases). The V and J ends lost 4 bases and 2 bases respectively, with 17 bases between them. The CDR3 loop spans 16 amino acids. In germline, CDR1 is MNHNY, CDR2 SVGAGI (reference sequence). The CDR3 here is CASSSAGPEGQETQYF. The DNA of the CDR3 is TGTGCCAGCAGTTCCGCGGGACCCGAAGGTCAAGAGACCCAGTACTTC.

This clone was counted a few times. The rearrangement joins TRBV24-1 to TRBJ2-7; D ambiguous. CDR1 and CDR2 from the germline V gene are KGHDR and SFDVKD. CDR3 length equals 13 residues. The V and J ends lost 5 bases and 2 bases respectively, with 9 bases between them. The CDR3 DNA reads as TGTGCCACCAGTGGGCCGATTCCCTACGAGCAGTACTTC. Amino acids: CATSGPIPYEQYF.

V and J are TRBV29-1 and TRBJ2-5, with TRBD2 as a possible D gene (6 bases). V was cut by 4 bases and J by 1 base, with 10 bases left in between. The CDR3 loop spans 13 amino acids. CDR1 SQVTM and CDR2 ANQGSEA come from the germline V gene. CDR3 sequence reads: CSVGPGLQETQYF. The DNA of the CDR3 is TGCAGCGTTGGCCCGGGACTCCAAGAGACCCAGTACTTC. Complete variable domain (other parts from reference TRBV29-1 and TRBJ2-5): SAVISQKPSRDICQRGTSLTIQCQVDSQVTMMFWYRQQPGQSLTLIATANQGSEATYESGFVIDKFPISRPNLTFSTLTVSNMSPEDSSIYLCSVGPGLQETQYFGPGTRLLVL.

This chain joins TRBV3-1 (or the pseudogene TRBV3-2) and TRBJ1-1, with D tentatively TRBD1 (6 bases). Germline CDR1 and CDR2: LGHDT and YNNKEL (reference sequence). V lost 3 bases and J lost 1, with 6 bases in between. CDR3 length: 13 residues. This CDR3 reads CASSQGQNTEAFF. The CDR3 nucleotides are TGTGCCAGCAGCCAGGGACAGAACACTGAAGCTTTCTTT.

In its sample, this clone was seen once. This chain joins TRBV7-9 and TRBJ1-1, with 11 bases identical to TRBD1. This CDR3 comprises 15 residues. V shed 5 bases, J shed 0 bases, and the junction held 2 bases outside the gene matches. The germline CDR1 and CDR2 sequences are SEHNR and FQNEAQ (reference sequence). CDR3 coding DNA: TGTGCCAGCAGCACGGGACAGGGGGTGAACACTGAAGCTTTCTTT. Translating it yields CASSTGQGVNTEAFF.

This chain connects TRBV9 to TRBJ2-7; 10 bases agree with TRBD2. There are 17 residues in the CDR3. CDR1 is SGDLS, CDR2 YYNGEE, per germline. V was pared by 1 base and J by 6 bases, with 13 bases of the junction left unmatched. The CDR3 loop is CASSVHPSDSGGLEQYF. In DNA form, the CDR3 reads TGTGCCAGCAGCGTACACCCCTCGGATAGCGGGGGGCTCGAGCAGTACTTC.

This clone was recorded only once. The J gene is TRBJ2-2, the V gene TRBV6-2 or TRBV6-3; 9 nucleotides align to TRBD1. CDR3 length: 16 residues. Trimming took 2 bases from V and 7 from J; bases not matched to a gene: 8. Germline loops: CDR1 MNHEY, CDR2 SVGEGT. The CDR3 sequence: CASSYLGTGIVGELFF. The DNA for the CDR3 is TGTGCCAGCAGTTACCTCGGGACAGGGATAGTCGGGGAGCTGTTTTTT.

This sequence joins TRBV7-2 and TRBJ1-5; TRBD1 matches at 10 bases. Germline V CDR1 and CDR2: SGHTA, FQGNSA. CDR3 length: 15 amino acids. Trimming took 5 bases from V and 2 from J; bases not matched to a gene: 3. The CDR3 is CASSLTGGGNQPQHF. In DNA, the CDR3 is TGTGCCAGCAGCCTGACAGGGGGCGGCAATCAGCCCCAGCATTTT.

This clone showed up just a few times. Other DNA sequences in the sample encode the same CDR3. The V call is TRBV3-1 (or the pseudogene TRBV3-2), the J call TRBJ1-1; 9 positions match TRBD1. Losses at the gene ends were 6 bases for V and 7 bases for J; bases not matched to a gene: 3. Germline values: CDR1 LGHDT, CDR2 YNNKEL (reference sequence). The CDR3 extends over 12 amino acids. CDR3 DNA: TGTGCCAGCAGTCCGGGACAGGGTGAAGCTTTCTTT. Translating it yields CASSPGQGEAFF.

This clone was found once. The chain couples TRBV7-9 to TRBJ2-1; 10 bases are shared with TRBD2. CDR1 and CDR2 (germline): SEHNR, FQNEAQ (reference sequence). After removal of 5 bases from V and 6 bases from J, the junction contained 7 bases not matched to a gene. This CDR3 has 15 residues. The CDR3 here is CASSPPSGGRNEQFF. The CDR3 nucleotides are TGTGCCAGCAGCCCCCCTAGCGGGGGCCGCAATGAGCAGTTCTTC. Based on the CDR3 plus reference TRBV7-9 and TRBJ2-1, the full variable domain is DTGVSQNPRHKITKRGQNVTFRCDPISEHNRLYWYRQTLGQGPEFLTYFQNEAQLEKSRLLSDRFSAERPKGSFSTLEIQRTEQGDSAMYLCASSPPSGGRNEQFFGPGTRLTVL.

The V and J genes are TRBV3-1 (or the pseudogene TRBV3-2) and TRBJ1-2; 12 nucleotides align to TRBD1. This CDR3 has 14 amino acids. Germline CDR1 is LGHDT and CDR2 is YNNKEL (reference sequence). J lost 8 bases, V lost 4 bases, and 5 bases had no gene match. The CDR3: CASSLRDRGQGYTF. The CDR3 coding sequence is TGTGCCAGCAGCCTCCGGGACAGGGGGCAAGGCTACACCTTC.